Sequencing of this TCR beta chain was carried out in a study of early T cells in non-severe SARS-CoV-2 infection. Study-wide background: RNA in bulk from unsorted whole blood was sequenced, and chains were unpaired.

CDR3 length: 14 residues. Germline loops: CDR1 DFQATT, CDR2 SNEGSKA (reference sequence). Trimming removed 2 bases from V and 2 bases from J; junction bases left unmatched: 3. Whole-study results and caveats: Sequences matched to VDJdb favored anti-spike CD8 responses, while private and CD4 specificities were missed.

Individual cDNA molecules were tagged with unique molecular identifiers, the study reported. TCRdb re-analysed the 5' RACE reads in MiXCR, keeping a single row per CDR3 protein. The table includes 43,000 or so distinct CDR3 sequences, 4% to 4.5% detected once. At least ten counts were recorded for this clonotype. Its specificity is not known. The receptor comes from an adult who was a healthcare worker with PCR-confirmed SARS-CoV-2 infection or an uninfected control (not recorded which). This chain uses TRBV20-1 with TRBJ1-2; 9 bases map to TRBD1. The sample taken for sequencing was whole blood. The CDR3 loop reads CSARSGQGNYGYTF. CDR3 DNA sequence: TGCAGTGCTAGATCCGGACAGGGGAACTATGGCTACACCTTC.